This paragraph covers one T cell receptor (beta chain) sequence. At least ten counts were recorded for this clonotype. The antigen it binds to is not known. Qualities for individual bases were not recorded, and no much larger clone is one base off. The data were obtained in a study of regulatory T cells in long-lasting Graves disease (dated by TCRdb to about 2021). Turning to the overall study: Newly diagnosed Graves' disease patients had taken antithyroid drugs for less than 3 months. A total of roughly 35 samples underwent TCR sequencing: about 13 from persistent and approximately 20 from newly diagnosed Graves' disease patients. This study used TCR sequencing and RNA sequencing of peripheral blood to compare persistent Graves' disease patients against newly diagnosed Graves' disease patients. The study was registered as a clinical trial and conducted in China.

The sample's time point, from its label and the paper: newly diagnosed GD, antithyroid drugs for less than 3 months. For both TCR sequencing and RNA sequencing, RNA was extracted from PBMCs using TRIzol. The diagnosis of Graves' disease followed American Thyroid Association guidelines. Recruitment of patients was carried out at an endocrinology department in Xi'an, China. Each patient gave approximately 9.7 milliliters of peripheral blood, collected in an EDTA anticoagulant tube. Ficoll Paque Plus density gradient separation was used to isolate PBMCs, and no additional T cell sorting was done. An Agilent 2100 Bioanalyzer and agarose gel were used to assess RNA quality, and a NanoDrop 2000 was used to measure RNA concentration. On the study overall, not on this receptor specifically: More public clonotypes were shared among persistent patients (under 3,000) than among newly diagnosed patients (roughly 1,000). Peripheral blood alone was examined, since thyroid tissue, which constituted the primary lesion, could not be accessed. Compared with newly diagnosed patients, patients with persistent Graves' disease had lower TCR Shannon entropy and fewer highly expanded clones, which suggests clonal expansion. The small sample size was acknowledged by the authors as a limitation that may reduce accuracy. Sequencing and analysis were limited to the TCR beta chain.

Libraries were built with multiplex PCR. For sequencing, an Illumina HiSeq 4000 was employed. TCR beta libraries were built with iRepertoire HTBI primers and Arm-PCR amplification of CDR3 regions. Gel purification was performed on PCR products prior to sequencing. On the study's bioinformatics: A total of around 66 TRBV and some 13 TRBJ segments were identified across samples and were used for gene usage analysis of CDR3 amino acid clonotypes. Filtered high-quality paired reads were merged into contigs using COPE and FqMerger. BLAST was used to align contigs to IMGT TRBV, TRBD and TRBJ reference genes, and CDR3 was defined according to IMGT. Clonotypes above 0.1% frequency were classified as highly expanded clones. Shannon entropy served as the measure of repertoire diversity, while the Gini coefficient captured V-J evenness. Public clonotypes were defined as clonotypes shared by more than one individual. TCRdb trimmed the raw reads at Q25, called clones with MiXCR and kept productive beta chains. A single entry per CDR3 protein holds the most common genes and DNA from its merged rows. The V and J calls reflect TCRdb's pipeline rather than the authors' work. The sample records 250,000 to 300,000 distinct CDR3 sequences, 15% to 20% of which are singletons. Around 15% of the sample belongs to the ten largest clones.

The data also belong to a second study, concerning T cells in Graves' hyperthyroidism and ophthalmopathy. The second study's authors report: Stable Graves' hyperthyroidism was defined as no progression to ophthalmopathy during 18 months of follow-up. The hyperthyroidism patients were between 18 and 65 years old and newly diagnosed, with a disease duration of less than 2 months. Patients with uncontrolled infections, other autoimmune diseases, pregnancy or lactation were excluded. Diagnoses were established on the basis of clinical symptoms, serum thyroxine and TRAb, thyroid ultrasound, and orbital computed tomography. A first-round RT-PCR of the TCR CDR3 used the HTBI primer set with the Qiagen OneStep RT-PCR kit. Blood samples also contained most of the expanded thyroid clonotypes (frequency above 0.001), which suggests that blood repertoires may reflect thyroid immune responses. In cross-validation, a model built on a 13 V-J signature told ophthalmopathy apart from stable hyperthyroidism with less than 90% sensitivity and roughly 83% specificity, and in testing the same model reached 80%/75%. In validation, the model predicted progression to ophthalmopathy a median of around six months before onset, with 70% to 71% sensitivity and 72.22% specificity. TCR V-J signatures able to tell the groups apart were searched for in a discovery cohort of more than 90 patients, of whom 43 had Graves' ophthalmopathy and more than 55 had stable Graves' hyperthyroidism. Whether ophthalmopathy could be predicted prospectively was tested in an independent validation cohort made up of roughly 19 hyperthyroidism patients plus 17 patients who later progressed to ophthalmopathy. The roughly 91 discovery patients were randomly split 7:3 into training and test sets. In over five Graves' hyperthyroidism patients, the study also compared T-cell repertoires from thyroid tissue with T-cell repertoires from blood. After sampling, hyperthyroidism patients received methimazole starting at 30 mg daily, and ophthalmopathy patients received high-dose intravenous methylprednisolone. Libraries were constructed in a second round of multiplex PCR, after which size selection and purification were performed. Libraries were sequenced paired-end with 100 bp reads on an Illumina HiSeq2000. SOAPnuke was used to process the raw data, throwing out any read that contained adapters or uncalled bases, had a mean Phred below 15, or lacked an exact constant-primer or identifier match. High-quality paired reads were merged using COPE v1.2.5, and each unique nucleotide sequence was defined as a clonotype. MiTCR v1.1 was used to align the clonotypes against IMGT TRBV, TRBD and TRBJ reference segments. The analysis was restricted to V-J combinations with a frequency above 0.0001, which together covered 99% to 99.2% of the repertoires. A TCS score was defined as the ratio of F50 (clonal expansion) to E x V (chaos), with BLOSUM62-based TCRdist applied between CDR3 peptides within each V-J. Welch's t-statistics and random forest reduced roughly 500 V-J features to roughly 13, which were used in a naive Bayes classifier (R e1071). Sample size was not statistically predetermined, and blinding of investigators to group allocation was not performed. TCR Vbeta CDR3 sequencing of 120 to 150 peripheral blood samples (43 ophthalmopathy, about 74 hyperthyroidism and roughly 17 progressor patients) is reported in the paper.

The sequenced sample was peripheral blood mononuclear cells (PBMCs), obtained at new diagnosis, from a patient treated with antithyroid drugs. The TCR comes from a woman in her thirties with Graves disease. Donor details come from another sample of the same person, matched by shared clones.

The CDR3 corresponds to CASSLLFNEKLFF. The bases read TGTGCCAGCAGCTTACTGTTTAATGAAAAACTGTTTTTT. The chain is made from TRBV7-2 and TRBJ1-4, with an unclear D gene assignment. The V end loses 2 bases and the J end loses 4 bases, and a stretch of 5 bases separates them. The germline V gene yields SGHTA for CDR1 and FQGNSA for CDR2. The CDR3, from cysteine to phenylalanine, totals 13 residues. Kept here is only the CDR3 DNA, which spans 39 bases and is read in frame from base 1.